The clone carrying this T cell receptor (beta chain) was seen just once. Seattle enrolled patients during active infection and tracked them longitudinally. Authors' processing steps: The assay estimated nucleated cells by amplifying reference gene primers. Data came from immunoSEQ multiplex PCR; TCRdb stores just in-frame clones and leaves some out. V, J and clone size reflect that table, while D and trimming were determined from the DNA. The repertoire holds roughly 150,000 clones, with around 86% as singletons. These data are taken from a study of blood T cell repertoires in COVID-19. Background on the study: Researchers got acute and convalescent COVID-19 samples from the United States, Italy and Spain. T cells, B-cell-depleted T cells, or PBMCs provided the cDNA or gDNA that served as material.

The V segment lost 6 bases and the J segment 8 bases; nucleotides outside the gene matches: 8. Germline V lookup: CDR1 SGHRS, CDR2 YFSETQ. The CDR3 totals 14 residues. The origin of this receptor is a woman over 75 with COVID-19, enrolled during active disease. This chain joins TRBV5-1 and TRBJ1-6; 7 nucleotides agree with TRBD1. The specimen sequenced was peripheral blood. CDR3 nucleotide sequence: TGCGCCAGCACCCTGACAGGGTGGGATTCACCCCTCCACTTT. It is translated as CASTLTGWDSPLHF.